Presented here are 2 T cell receptor beta chains from one specimen sequenced in a study of blood T cell repertoires in COVID-19. Profiling relied on immunoSEQ multiplex PCR, and the TCRdb table lists in-frame clones only, not all of them. The data contain fewer than 100,000 clones, 79% of them singletons. The material sequenced was peripheral blood. Receptor source: a human donor in a cohort sampled during active COVID-19.

This rearrangement joins TRBV12-3 or TRBV12-4 to TRBJ2-3; TRBD2 might be the D (7 bases). This CDR3 has 13 residues. V was trimmed by 8 bases and J by 7 bases, leaving 16 bases between them. In nucleotides, the CDR3 is TGTGCCAGCTCGGAGGGGGGGGCTTATACGCAGTATTTT. It is translated as CASSEGGAYTQYF.

This clone was counted once. The chain is built from TRBV28 and TRBJ2-1; 10 bases are a match to TRBD1. The ends lost 5 bases at V and 8 bases at J; junction bases unmatched: 9. The CDR3 consists of 15 residues. Germline assignment: CDR1 MDHEN and CDR2 SYDVKM. As DNA, the CDR3 is TGTGCCAGCAGTCCCGCCGGGACAGGGGTTGATGAGCAGTTCTTC. Translating gives CASSPAGTGVDEQFF. The complete variable domain, with remaining parts taken from reference TRBV28 and TRBJ2-1, reads DVKVTQSSRYLVKRTGEKVFLECVQDMDHENMFWYRQDPGLGLRLIYFSYDVKMKEKGDIPEGYSVSREKKERFSLILESASTNQTSMYLCASSPAGTGVDEQFFGPGTRLTVL.